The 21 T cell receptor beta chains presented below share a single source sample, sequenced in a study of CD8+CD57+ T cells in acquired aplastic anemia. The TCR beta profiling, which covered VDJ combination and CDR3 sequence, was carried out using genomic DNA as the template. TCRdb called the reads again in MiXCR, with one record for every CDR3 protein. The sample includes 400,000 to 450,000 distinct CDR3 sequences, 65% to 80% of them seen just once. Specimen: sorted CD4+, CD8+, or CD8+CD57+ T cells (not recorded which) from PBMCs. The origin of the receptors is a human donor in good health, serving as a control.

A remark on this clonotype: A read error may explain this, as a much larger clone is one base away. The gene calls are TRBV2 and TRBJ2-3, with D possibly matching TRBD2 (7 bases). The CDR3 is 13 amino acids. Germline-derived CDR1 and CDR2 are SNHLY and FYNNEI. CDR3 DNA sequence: TGCGCCAGCAGCCCCCGGGGGGCAGGTACGCAGTATTTT. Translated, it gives CASSPRGAGTQYF.

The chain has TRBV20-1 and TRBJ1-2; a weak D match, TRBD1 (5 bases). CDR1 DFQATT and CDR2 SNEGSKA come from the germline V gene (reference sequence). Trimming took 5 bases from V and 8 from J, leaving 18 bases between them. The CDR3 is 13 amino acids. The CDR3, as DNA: TGCAGTGCTCGGGACGGCGGGGGAGACGGCTACACCTTC. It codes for CSARDGGGDGYTF.

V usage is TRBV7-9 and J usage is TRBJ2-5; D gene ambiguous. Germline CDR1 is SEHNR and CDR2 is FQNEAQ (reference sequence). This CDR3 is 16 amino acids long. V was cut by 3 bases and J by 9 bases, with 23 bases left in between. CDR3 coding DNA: TGTGCCAGCAGCTTGGCACCCGGCTTCGCTGGAAAGGCCCAGTACTTC. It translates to CASSLAPGFAGKAQYF.

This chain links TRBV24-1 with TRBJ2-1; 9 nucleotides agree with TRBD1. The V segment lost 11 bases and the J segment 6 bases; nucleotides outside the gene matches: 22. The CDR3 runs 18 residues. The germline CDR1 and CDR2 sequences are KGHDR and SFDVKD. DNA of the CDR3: TGTGCCATCATGGGCCAGACAGGGGGAGGTTTAGTAAGCAATGAGCAGTTCTTC. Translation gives CAIMGQTGGGLVSNEQFF.

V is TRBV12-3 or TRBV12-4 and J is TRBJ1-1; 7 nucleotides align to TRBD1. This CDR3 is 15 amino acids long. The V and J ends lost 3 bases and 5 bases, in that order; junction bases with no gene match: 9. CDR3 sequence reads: CASSLLDRAGTEAFF. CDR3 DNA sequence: TGTGCCAGCAGTTTGTTAGACAGGGCGGGAACTGAAGCTTTCTTT.

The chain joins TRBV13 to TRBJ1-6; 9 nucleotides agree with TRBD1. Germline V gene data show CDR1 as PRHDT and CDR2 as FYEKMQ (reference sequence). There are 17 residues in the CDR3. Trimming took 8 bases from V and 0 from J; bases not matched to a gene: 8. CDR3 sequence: CASYHRGLSSYNSPLHF. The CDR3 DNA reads TGTGCCAGCTATCACAGGGGGCTGAGCTCCTATAATTCACCCCTCCACTTT.

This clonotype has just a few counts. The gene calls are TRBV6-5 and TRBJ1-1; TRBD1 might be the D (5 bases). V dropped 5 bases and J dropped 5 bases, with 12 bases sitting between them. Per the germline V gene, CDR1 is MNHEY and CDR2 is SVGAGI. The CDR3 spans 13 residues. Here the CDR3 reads CASSPAGGTEAFF. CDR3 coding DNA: TGTGCCAGCAGTCCCGCGGGGGGGACTGAAGCTTTCTTT.

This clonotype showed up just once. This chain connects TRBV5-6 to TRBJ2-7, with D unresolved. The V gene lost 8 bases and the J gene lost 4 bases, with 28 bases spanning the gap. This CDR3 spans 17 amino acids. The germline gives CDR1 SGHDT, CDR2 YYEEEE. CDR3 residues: CASTPSLLASSSYEQYF. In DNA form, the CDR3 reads TGTGCCAGTACCCCTTCCCTCTTAGCCTCGTCCTCTTACGAGCAGTACTTC.

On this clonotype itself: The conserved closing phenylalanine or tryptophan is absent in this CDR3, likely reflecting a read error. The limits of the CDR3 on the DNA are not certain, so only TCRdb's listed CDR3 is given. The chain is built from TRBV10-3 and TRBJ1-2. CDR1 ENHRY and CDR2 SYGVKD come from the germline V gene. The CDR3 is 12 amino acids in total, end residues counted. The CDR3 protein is CAISEASYGYTV.

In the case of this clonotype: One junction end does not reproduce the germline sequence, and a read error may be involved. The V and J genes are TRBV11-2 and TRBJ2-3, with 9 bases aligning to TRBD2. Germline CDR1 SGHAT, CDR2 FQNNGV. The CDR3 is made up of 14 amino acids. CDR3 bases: TGTGCCAGCAGCCAGGACCCGGGACTAGCTGAGAAAGATTTT. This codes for CASSQDPGLAEKDF.

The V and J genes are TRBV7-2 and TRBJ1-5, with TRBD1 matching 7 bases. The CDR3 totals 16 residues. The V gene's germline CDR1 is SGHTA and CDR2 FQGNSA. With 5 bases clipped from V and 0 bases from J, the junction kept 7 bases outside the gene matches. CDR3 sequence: CASSPGTERSNQPQHF. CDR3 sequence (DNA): TGTGCCAGCAGCCCCGGGACAGAGCGTAGCAATCAGCCCCAGCATTTT.

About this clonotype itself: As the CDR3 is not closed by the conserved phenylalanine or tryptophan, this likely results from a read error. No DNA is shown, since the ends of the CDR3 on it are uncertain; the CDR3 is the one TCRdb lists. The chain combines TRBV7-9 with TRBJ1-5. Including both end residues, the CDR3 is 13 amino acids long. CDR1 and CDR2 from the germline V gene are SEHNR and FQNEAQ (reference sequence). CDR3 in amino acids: CASSLTSGKANEQ.

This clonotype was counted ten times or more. The CDR3 sequence: CASSLTTGDYNEQFF. The DNA of the CDR3 is TGTGCCAGCAGCTTGACGACAGGGGACTACAATGAGCAGTTCTTC. The chain uses TRBV5-5 and TRBJ2-1, with 8 bases that match TRBD1. The germline V gene encodes CDR1 SGHKS and CDR2 YYEKEE (reference sequence). V gave up 1 base and J gave up 3 bases; unmatched junction bases: 3. The CDR3 consists of 15 residues.

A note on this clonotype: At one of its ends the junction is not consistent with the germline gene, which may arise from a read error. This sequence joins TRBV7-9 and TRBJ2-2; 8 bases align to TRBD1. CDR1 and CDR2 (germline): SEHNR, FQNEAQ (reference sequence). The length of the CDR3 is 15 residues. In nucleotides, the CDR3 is TGTGCCAGCACCTTAGGACAGGGCACCCAGTTCTACGGGTTTTTT. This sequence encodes CASTLGQGTQFYGFF.

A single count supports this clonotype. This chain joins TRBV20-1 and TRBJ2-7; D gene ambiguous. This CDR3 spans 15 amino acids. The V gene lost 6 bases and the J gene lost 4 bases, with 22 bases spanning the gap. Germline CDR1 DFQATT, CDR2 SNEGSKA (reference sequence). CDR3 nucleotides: TGCAGTGCCCGCGAACCGTTAAACACTGTATACGAGCAGTACTTC. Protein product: CSAREPLNTVYEQYF.

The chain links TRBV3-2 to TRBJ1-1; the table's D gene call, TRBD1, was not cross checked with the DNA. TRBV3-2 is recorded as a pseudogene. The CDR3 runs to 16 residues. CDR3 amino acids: CASSQDGQGKNTEAFF. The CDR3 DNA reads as TGTGCCAGCAGCCAAGATGGACAGGGTAAAAACACTGAAGCTTTCTTT.

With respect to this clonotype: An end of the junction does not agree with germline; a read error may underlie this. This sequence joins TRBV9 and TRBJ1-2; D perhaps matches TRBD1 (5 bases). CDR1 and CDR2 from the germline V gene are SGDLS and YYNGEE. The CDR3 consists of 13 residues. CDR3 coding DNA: TGTGCTAAGCTTGGGGGTTCCGAAGAGGACTACACGTTC. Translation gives CAKLGGSEEDYTF.

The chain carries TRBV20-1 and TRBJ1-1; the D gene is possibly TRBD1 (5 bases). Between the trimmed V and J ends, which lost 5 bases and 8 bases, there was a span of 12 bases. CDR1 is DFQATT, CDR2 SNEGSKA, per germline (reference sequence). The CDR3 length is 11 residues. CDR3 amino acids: CSADSTGEAFF. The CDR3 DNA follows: TGCAGTGCTGATTCCACAGGCGAAGCTTTCTTT.

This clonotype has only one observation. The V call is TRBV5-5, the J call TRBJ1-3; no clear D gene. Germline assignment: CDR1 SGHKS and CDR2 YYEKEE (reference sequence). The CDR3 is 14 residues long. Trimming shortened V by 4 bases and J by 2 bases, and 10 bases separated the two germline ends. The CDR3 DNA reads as TGTGCCAGCAGCGTTGGAGGAGCTGGAAACACCATATATTTT. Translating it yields CASSVGGAGNTIYF.

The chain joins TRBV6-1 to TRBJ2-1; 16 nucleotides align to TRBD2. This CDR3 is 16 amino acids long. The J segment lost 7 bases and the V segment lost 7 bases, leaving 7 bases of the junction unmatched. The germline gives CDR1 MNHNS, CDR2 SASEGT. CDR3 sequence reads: CASNVGTSGGANEQFF. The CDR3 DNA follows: TGTGCCAGCAATGTCGGGACTAGCGGGGGGGCGAATGAGCAGTTCTTC.

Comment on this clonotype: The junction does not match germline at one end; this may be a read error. CDR3 in amino acids: CASSDTPNTEVFF. CDR3 nucleotide sequence: TGTGCCAGCAGTGACACTCCGAACACTGAAGTGTTTTTT. This sequence joins TRBV2 and TRBJ1-1; D is unclear. Looked up from germline, CDR1 is SNHLY and CDR2 is FYNNEI. The CDR3 sequence is 13 residues long.